This TCR beta chain was recorded in a study of control samples from healthy donors and cancer patients. CDR1 and CDR2 (germline): SGHAT, FQDESV (reference sequence). Trimming removed 3 bases from V and 3 bases from J, with 14 bases in between. There are 15 residues in the CDR3. Produced via immunoSEQ multiplex PCR; TCRdb's table is partial and in-frame only. The sample records roughly 150,000 clones, 85% to 90% being singletons. Sequenced material: blood. This TCR derives from a man aged 18 to 35 in good health. The chain has TRBV11-1 and TRBJ1-1; D unresolved. The DNA for the CDR3 is TGTGCCAGCAGCTTTCGGACCGCTTGGGACACTGAAGCTTTCTTT. Protein sequence: CASSFRTAWDTEAFF.